Listed below are T cell receptor beta chains from one sample, sequenced in a study of beta chain features in type 1 diabetes. This table comes from immunoSEQ multiplex PCR, and its TCRdb copy is limited to in-frame clones, with some not included. The sample carries about 180,000 clones, 7% to 9% recorded once. Sequenced material: central memory CD4+ T cells from blood. The receptors shown here come from a man aged 18 to 35 with type 1 diabetes. Each CDR3 is given with its conserved first and last residue. The D gene is left open where the match is weak. For some rows the clone size is stated as once, few or many, or as a class when expanded; others skip it.

>TRBV23-1|few|TRBJ2-7|NA|14
CASSFSHNTHEQYF
TGCGCCAGCAGTTTTTCCCACAACACCCACGAGCAGTACTTC
>TRBV2|few|TRBJ1-5|NA|14
CASNGRQSNQPQHF
TGTGCCAGCAACGGACGACAGAGCAATCAGCCCCAGCATTTT
>TRBV18|few|TRBJ2-2|NA|15
CASSRDSIGTGELFF
TGTGCCAGCTCACGAGACAGCATAGGCACCGGGGAGCTGTTTTTT
>TRBV6-5|few|TRBJ2-4|NA|16
CASSYGSPRAEDIQYF
TGTGCCAGCAGTTACGGGAGTCCCCGGGCTGAAGACATTCAGTACTTC
>TRBV5-4|NA|TRBJ2-5|NA|13
CASSFDYQETQYF
TGTGCCAGCAGCTTTGACTACCAAGAGACCCAGTACTTC
>TRBV29-1|NA|TRBJ2-1|TRBD1|18
CSARTGAWVVSSYNEQFF
TGCAGCGCCCGGACAGGGGCGTGGGTCGTGAGCTCCTACAATGAGCAGTTCTTC
>TRBV30|few|TRBJ2-1|TRBD2|15
CAWSYSGGAMDEQFF
TGTGCCTGGTCGTACAGCGGGGGGGCTATGGATGAGCAGTTCTTC
>TRBV27|few|TRBJ2-3|TRBD1|11
CGTGTTDTQYF
TGCGGGACAGGGACCACAGATACGCAGTATTTT
>TRBV5-1|few|TRBJ2-7|NA|16
CASSLADRDFYPQQYF
TGCGCCAGCAGCTTGGCCGACCGGGATTTCTACCCGCAGCAGTACTTC
>TRBV5-1|few|TRBJ2-3|NA|13
CASSLLATDTQYF
TGCGCCAGCAGCTTACTAGCCACAGATACGCAGTATTTT
>TRBV5-6|few|TRBJ2-2|TRBD2|16
CASSTGLARNTGELFF
TGTGCCAGCAGTACTGGACTAGCGAGGAACACCGGGGAGCTGTTTTTT
>TRBV7-2|many|TRBJ2-7|NA|15
CASSRTALGAYEQYF
TGTGCCAGCAGCCGGACAGCCCTCGGTGCCTACGAGCAGTACTTC
>TRBV4-3|NA|TRBJ2-7|NA|17
CASSQDLDTHGSYEQYF
TGCGCCAGCAGCCAAGATCTCGATACACACGGGAGCTACGAGCAGTACTTC
>TRBV30|few|TRBJ1-3|NA|13
CAWSVGPGNTIYF
TGTGCCTGGAGTGTGGGGCCTGGAAACACCATATATTTT
>TRBV6-1|few|TRBJ2-1|NA|15
CASNPGVGSYNEQFF
TGTGCCAGCAATCCGGGAGTAGGATCCTACAATGAGCAGTTCTTC
>TRBV4-3|NA|TRBJ1-4|TRBD1|14
CASSQRQGIEKLFF
TGCGCCAGCAGCCAGAGACAGGGGATTGAAAAACTGTTTTTT
>TRBV6-5|NA|TRBJ1-1|NA|11
CASLGGRVAFF
TGTGCCAGCTTAGGAGGGAGGGTAGCTTTCTTT
>TRBV6-5|NA|TRBJ2-7|TRBD1|13
CASSRDRGYEQYF
TGTGCCAGCAGTCGGGACAGGGGCTACGAGCAGTACTTC
>TRBV18|NA|TRBJ1-6|TRBD1|13
CASTGQGDSPLHF
TGTGCCAGCACGGGACAGGGAGATTCACCCCTCCACTTT
>TRBV25-1|NA|TRBJ2-2|NA|14
CASSGRPGTGELFF
TGTGCCAGCAGTGGACGTCCAGGGACCGGGGAGCTGTTTTTT
>TRBV5-4|NA|TRBJ2-5|TRBD1|14
CASSLGQGEETQYF
TGTGCCAGCAGCTTAGGACAGGGCGAAGAGACCCAGTACTTC
>TRBV11-2|few|TRBJ2-7|TRBD1|16
CASSLGGHGQGGEQYF
TGTGCCAGCAGCTTAGGAGGACATGGACAGGGCGGCGAGCAGTACTTC
>TRBV28|few|TRBJ1-4|NA|13
CASEPQIGEKLFF
TGTGCCAGCGAGCCGCAAATCGGTGAAAAACTGTTTTTT
>TRBV9|NA|TRBJ2-7|TRBD2|14
CASSASGSFYEQYF
TGTGCCAGCAGCGCTAGCGGGAGCTTTTACGAGCAGTACTTC
>TRBV6-1|few|TRBJ2-1|NA|15
CASSEWGTVDFEQFF
TGTGCCAGCAGTGAATGGGGGACTGTAGATTTCGAGCAGTTCTTC
>TRBV5-4|NA|TRBJ2-7|NA|14
CASSLNRMPGEQYF
TGTGCCAGCAGCTTGAACCGGATGCCGGGAGAGCAGTACTTC
>TRBV19|many|TRBJ1-5|NA|13
CASRQSLDQPQHF
TGTGCCAGTCGACAGAGCCTTGATCAGCCCCAGCATTTT
>TRBV7-2|NA|TRBJ2-7|TRBD2|18
CASSLAPTTSASSYEQYF
TGTGCCAGCAGCTTAGCCCCAACGACTAGCGCGAGCTCCTACGAGCAGTACTTC
>TRBV29-1|NA|TRBJ2-7|TRBD1|16
CSVDYPRTGRHYEQYF
TGCAGCGTTGACTATCCAAGGACAGGGCGACACTACGAGCAGTACTTC
>TRBV28|NA|TRBJ1-2|NA|11
CASSNNYGYTF
TGTGCCAGCAGCAATAACTATGGCTACACCTTC
>TRBV7-9|NA|TRBJ2-7|TRBD2|13
CASSFGGSYEQYF
TGTGCCAGCAGCTTCGGGGGGTCCTACGAGCAGTACTTC
>TRBV11-2|NA|TRBJ2-7|NA|15
CASSPPDHGLYEQYF
TGTGCCAGCAGCCCGCCGGACCATGGACTCTACGAGCAGTACTTC
>TRBV4-1|many|TRBJ2-1|NA|17
CASSQGAPGEAAHEQFF
TGCGCCAGCAGCCAAGGCGCACCGGGGGAGGCTGCACATGAGCAGTTCTTC
>TRBV7-8|few|TRBJ2-5|NA|15
CASSLAGAFQETQYF
TGTGCCAGCAGCTTAGCGGGGGCCTTCCAAGAGACCCAGTACTTC
>TRBV5-1|few|TRBJ2-3|NA|14
CASSLGDNTDTQYF
TGCGCCAGCAGCTTGGGGGACAACACAGATACGCAGTATTTT
>TRBV4-2|few|TRBJ2-3|TRBD2|18
CASSQAGLAGGPGDTQYF
TGTGCCAGCAGCCAAGCGGGGCTAGCGGGAGGGCCGGGGGATACGCAGTATTTT
>TRBV7-9|NA|TRBJ1-2|NA|16
CASTLDSRVGLYGYTF
TGTGCCAGCACCTTGGACAGCCGAGTAGGCTTATATGGCTACACCTTC
>TRBV9|few|TRBJ2-3|NA|16
CASSVVGGTSTDTQYF
TGTGCCAGCAGCGTAGTTGGGGGGACGAGCACAGATACGCAGTATTTT
>TRBV2|NA|TRBJ2-3|NA|14
CASSEGGTLDTQYF
TGTGCCAGCAGTGAAGGCGGGACCCTTGATACGCAGTATTTT
>TRBV9|few|TRBJ2-1|TRBD2|14
CASSAISGTSSQFF
TGTGCCAGCAGCGCAATTTCCGGGACTAGCTCGCAGTTCTTC
>TRBV27|many|TRBJ2-2|NA|14
CASSLYGNTGELFF
TGTGCCAGCAGTCTTTACGGGAACACCGGGGAGCTGTTTTTT
>TRBV7-9|NA|TRBJ1-5|TRBD1|16
CASSSDRGGHNQPQHF
TGTGCCAGCAGCTCCGACAGGGGAGGGCACAATCAGCCCCAGCATTTT
>TRBV30|few|TRBJ1-1|TRBD1|13
CAWSGQGATEAFF
TGTGCCTGGAGTGGACAGGGGGCCACTGAAGCTTTCTTT
>TRBV7-6|NA|TRBJ2-7|TRBD2|15
CASSLGRGGPYEQYF
TGTGCCAGCAGCTTAGGGCGCGGGGGGCCCTACGAGCAGTACTTC
>TRBV28|few|TRBJ2-1|TRBD2|15
CASSSRGRAGYEQFF
TGTGCCAGCAGTTCTCGCGGGAGGGCCGGGTATGAGCAGTTCTTC
>TRBV19|few|TRBJ2-5|NA|11
CASSMEETQYF
TGTGCCAGTAGTATGGAGGAGACCCAGTACTTC
>TRBV5-1|NA|TRBJ2-3|TRBD1|14
CASTDTQGTDTQYF
TGCGCCAGCACCGATACACAGGGGACAGATACGCAGTATTTT
>TRBV7-6|NA|TRBJ1-2|NA|12
CASSNSGDGYTF
TGTGCCAGCAGCAATTCAGGGGATGGCTACACCTTC
>TRBV29-1|NA|TRBJ1-1|NA|13
CSGGIDISAEAFF
TGCAGCGGCGGGATCGACATAAGCGCTGAAGCTTTCTTT
>TRBV19|NA|TRBJ2-6|NA|16
CASSIQENSGANVLTF
TGTGCCAGTAGTATACAGGAAAACTCTGGGGCCAACGTCCTGACTTTC